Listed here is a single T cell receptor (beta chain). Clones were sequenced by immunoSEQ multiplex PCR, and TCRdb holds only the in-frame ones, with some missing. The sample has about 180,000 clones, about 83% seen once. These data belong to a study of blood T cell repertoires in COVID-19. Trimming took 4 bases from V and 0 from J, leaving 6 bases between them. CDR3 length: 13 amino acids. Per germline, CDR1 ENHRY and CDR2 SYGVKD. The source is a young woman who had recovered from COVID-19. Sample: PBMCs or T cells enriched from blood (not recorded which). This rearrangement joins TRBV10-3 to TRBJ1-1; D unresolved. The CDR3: CAISADLNTEAFF. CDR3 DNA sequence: TGTGCCATCAGTGCTGACTTGAACACTGAAGCTTTCTTT.